Below are 26 T cell receptor beta chains sequenced from a single sample in a study of blood T cell repertoires in COVID-19. Assay used: immunoSEQ multiplex PCR; TCRdb lists only in-frame clones, some missing. The table has more than 65,000 clones, roughly four fifths seen once. The sample consisted of peripheral blood. The receptors shown here come from a human donor in a cohort sampled during active COVID-19.

The CDR3 DNA reads TGTGCCAGCAGCAAGACCGGGATAGGGTACGAGCAGTACTTC. Translation gives CASSKTGIGYEQYF. The gene calls are TRBV11-3 and TRBJ2-7, with D perhaps TRBD2 (5 bases). Germline lookup yields CDR1 SGHNT and CDR2 YENEEA. The germline V and J ends were trimmed by 5 bases and 4 bases, with 15 bases remaining between them. CDR3 length: 14 amino acids.

The chain joins TRBV6-5 to TRBJ1-2, with 9 bases identical to TRBD1. J gave up 8 bases and V 6 bases, and 7 bases lay outside the gene matches. Germline CDR1 is MNHEY and CDR2 is SVGAGI. This CDR3 contains 13 residues. Here the CDR3 DNA reads TGTGCCAGCAGCCTACAGGGGGCGCAGGGCTACACCTTC. Protein product: CASSLQGAQGYTF.

This clone has a handful of counts. The chain employs TRBV4-3 and TRBJ1-6; no reliable D call. The germline CDR1 and CDR2 sequences are LGHNA and YSLEER. Trimming pared 1 base from V and 5 bases from J, leaving 6 bases between. The CDR3 loop spans 14 amino acids. The CDR3 nucleotides are TGCGCCAGCAGCCAAGTAGCTAATAATTCACCCCTCCACTTT. It specifies CASSQVANNSPLHF.

V usage is TRBV5-1 and J usage is TRBJ1-6, with 10 bases that match TRBD1. Trimming removed 3 bases from V and 10 bases from J; junction bases left unmatched: 4. Germline lookup yields CDR1 SGHRS and CDR2 YFSETQ. The CDR3 contains 14 residues. The CDR3 sequence: CASSSGQGISPLHF. As DNA, the CDR3 is TGCGCCAGCAGCTCGGGACAGGGGATCTCACCCCTCCACTTT.

This clone was observed a few times. The chain is built from TRBV24-1 and TRBJ1-1; 7 bases match TRBD1. Germline trimming cut 8 bases from V and 0 bases from J; bases unmatched to any gene: 5. From germline, CDR1 is KGHDR and CDR2 SFDVKD. The CDR3 consists of 14 residues. CDR3 residues: CATIDRAMNTEAFF. CDR3 coding DNA: TGTGCCACCATCGACAGGGCCATGAACACTGAAGCTTTCTTT.

The gene calls are TRBV14 and TRBJ2-7; a possible D gene is TRBD2 (6 bases). The CDR3 runs 15 residues. In germline, CDR1 is SGHDN, CDR2 FVKESK. V was pared by 1 base and J by 6 bases, with 16 bases between. CDR3 bases: TGTGCCAGCAGCCAAGTGGCAGGGCGAGCGGGCGAGCAGTACTTC. It codes for CASSQVAGRAGEQYF. Full variable domain (remainder filled in from reference TRBV14 and TRBJ2-7): EAGVTQFPSHSVIEKGQTVTLRCDPISGHDNLYWYRRVMGKEIKFLLHFVKESKQDESGMPNNRFLAERTGGTYSTLKVQPAELEDSGVYFCASSQVAGRAGEQYFGPGTRLTVT.

V and J are TRBV19 and TRBJ1-3; D not resolved. Germline loops: CDR1 LNHDA, CDR2 SQIVND (reference sequence). V dropped 5 bases and J dropped 4 bases, with 9 bases sitting between them. There are 13 residues in the CDR3. DNA of the CDR3: TGTGCCAGTAGTTCAAGGAGCGGAAACACCATATATTTT. Amino acids: CASSSRSGNTIYF.

This clone was recorded once. The chain carries TRBV11-2 and TRBJ2-1; weak D call: TRBD1 (5 bases). V was trimmed by 5 bases and J by 0 bases, leaving 20 bases between them. The CDR3 is 18 residues long. Germline V CDR1 and CDR2: SGHAT, FQNNGV. DNA of the CDR3: TGTGCCAGCAGCATAGTCATTCACAGGAAGAGCTCCTACAATGAGCAGTTCTTC. Encoded protein: CASSIVIHRKSSYNEQFF.

The chain combines TRBV2 with TRBJ2-2; D not certain. V shed 1 base and J shed 1 base, with 7 bases lying between them. Germline V CDR1 and CDR2: SNHLY, FYNNEI. CDR3 length: 15 residues. The CDR3 protein is CASSEVPGNTGELFF. CDR3 nucleotides: TGTGCCAGCAGTGAAGTGCCAGGGAACACCGGGGAGCTGTTTTTT.

The rearrangement joins TRBV19 to TRBJ1-2; D gene unclear. The CDR3 sequence is 14 residues long. Trimming cost V 6 bases and J 2 bases, with 13 bases left between them. Germline loops: CDR1 LNHDA, CDR2 SQIVND (reference sequence). The CDR3 sequence: CASREWGGNYGYTF. The CDR3 nucleotides are TGTGCCAGTAGAGAGTGGGGAGGAAACTATGGCTACACCTTC.

This clone appeared once. This chain joins TRBV6-2 or TRBV6-3 and TRBJ2-7; possibly TRBD2 for D (5 bases). The length of the CDR3 is 15 residues. The germline CDR1 and CDR2 sequences are MNHEY and SVGEGT. The V end lost 2 bases, the J end lost 4 bases, and 15 bases lay between the germline ends. This CDR3 is CASSYRGRGLYEQYF. CDR3 DNA sequence: TGTGCCAGCAGTTACCGCGGACGAGGGCTATACGAGCAGTACTTC.

In this sample, this clone turned up once. In nucleotides, the CDR3 is TGTGCCAGCAGCTTAGGTAGCGGGGGACACTACAATGAGCAGTTCTTC. Residues: CASSLGSGGHYNEQFF. V usage is TRBV11-2 and J usage is TRBJ2-1; 9 bases match TRBD2. The CDR3 is 16 residues long. Trimming at V came to 1 base and at J to 3 bases, leaving 4 bases not matched to a gene. Germline values: CDR1 SGHAT, CDR2 FQNNGV.

The chain recombines TRBV5-5 with TRBJ2-2, with D possibly being TRBD1 (5 bases). CDR1 is SGHKS, CDR2 YYEKEE, per germline (reference sequence). The CDR3 runs 13 residues. V was pared by 7 bases and J by 2 bases, with 9 bases between. The CDR3 nucleotides read TGTGCCAGCTCTAGGGGAAACACCGGGGAGCTGTTTTTT. Amino acid sequence: CASSRGNTGELFF.

This clone came up a few times. The J gene is TRBJ2-7, the V gene TRBV29-1; tentatively, D is TRBD1 (6 bases). CDR1 is SQVTM and CDR2 is ANQGSEA in the germline V gene. CDR3 length: 13 amino acids. The V and J ends lost 4 bases and 0 bases respectively, with 10 bases between them. CDR3 amino acids: CSVVYRASYEQYF. As DNA, the CDR3 is TGCAGCGTTGTCTACAGGGCCTCCTACGAGCAGTACTTC.

The V call is TRBV6-4, the J call TRBJ1-5, with a weak D call TRBD1 (5 bases). The CDR3 has 13 residues. The V and J ends lost 4 bases and 9 bases respectively, with 13 bases between them. Per germline, CDR1 MRHNA and CDR2 SNTAGT. The CDR3 loop reads CASSVDPGGPQHF. The CDR3 DNA reads TGTGCCAGCAGTGTCGACCCGGGGGGGCCCCAGCATTTT.

The V call is TRBV6-6, the J call TRBJ1-5; a weak D match, TRBD1 (5 bases). The CDR3 has 15 residues. The V and J ends lost 6 bases and 7 bases respectively, with 19 bases between them. The germline gives CDR1 MNHNY, CDR2 SVGAGI (reference sequence). CDR3 sequence reads: CASSPEGPGGQPQHF. The CDR3 region has the DNA TGTGCCAGCAGCCCCGAGGGGCCGGGGGGGCAGCCCCAGCATTTT.

The CDR3 nucleotides read TGTGCCTGGAGTCAACAGGGAATCACTGAAGCTTTCTTT. It translates to CAWSQQGITEAFF. This chain uses TRBV30 with TRBJ1-1; D is possibly TRBD1 (6 bases). This CDR3 has 13 residues. The V gene's germline CDR1 is GTSNPN and CDR2 SVGIG (reference sequence). Trimming took off 2 bases at V and 4 bases at J, with 11 bases between the two ends.

V usage is TRBV7-2 and J usage is TRBJ2-2; 7 bases line up with TRBD1. This CDR3 has 15 residues. J was trimmed by 3 bases and V by 7 bases; bases with no gene match: 8. Germline-derived CDR1 and CDR2 are SGHTA and FQGNSA. CDR3 sequence: CASKGGAIYTGELFF. The CDR3 nucleotides read TGTGCCAGCAAAGGGGGCGCGATCTACACCGGGGAGCTGTTTTTT.

The chain has TRBV28 and TRBJ1-2, with D possibly being TRBD1 (5 bases). V was trimmed by 3 bases and J by 7 bases, leaving 9 bases between them. Germline assignment: CDR1 MDHEN and CDR2 SYDVKM. The length of the CDR3 is 12 residues. The CDR3 reads CASSFGGSGYTF. The CDR3 nucleotides are TGTGCCAGCAGTTTCGGGGGGTCTGGCTACACCTTC.

This clone was detected a few times. The rearrangement joins TRBV4-1 to TRBJ1-2; tentative D call: TRBD1 (6 bases). Germline assignment: CDR1 MGHRA and CDR2 YSYEKL. The CDR3 contains 16 residues. V was trimmed by 0 bases and J by 7 bases, leaving 18 bases between them. CDR3 region: CASSQDILQGLGGYTF. The CDR3 region has the DNA TGCGCCAGCAGCCAAGACATTTTACAGGGCCTCGGTGGCTACACCTTC.

The V call is TRBV9, the J call TRBJ1-1; no clear D gene. The CDR3 consists of 14 residues. CDR1 is SGDLS and CDR2 is YYNGEE in the germline V gene. Deletions cut 4 bases from V and 3 bases from J, with 13 bases between. The CDR3 DNA reads TGTGCCAGCAGCCAAACGGGTTTATACACTGAAGCTTTCTTT. Its protein is CASSQTGLYTEAFF.

This clone came up a few times. The chain is built from TRBV7-3 and TRBJ1-1; 10 positions match TRBD1. Per the germline V gene, CDR1 is SGHTA and CDR2 is FQGTGA. The CDR3 is made up of 14 amino acids. V trimming: 6 bases; J trimming: 1 base; junction bases outside the gene matches: 2. The CDR3: CASRTGGPNTEAFF. The CDR3 DNA is TGTGCCAGCAGGACAGGGGGCCCGAACACTGAAGCTTTCTTT.

The chain carries TRBV5-4 and TRBJ2-7; TRBD1 matches 9 bases. The V gene end was trimmed by 3 bases and the J gene end by 4 bases; junction bases not matched to a gene: 5. The CDR3 consists of 14 residues. CDR1 is SGHNT, CDR2 YYREEE, per germline (reference sequence). CDR3 loop: CASSSLTGGYEQYF. CDR3 nucleotide sequence: TGTGCCAGCAGCTCACTGACAGGGGGATACGAGCAGTACTTC.

This chain links TRBV5-6 with TRBJ1-1; D might be TRBD1 (5 bases). The CDR3 extends over 14 amino acids. Trimming took off 6 bases at V and 3 bases at J, with 15 bases between the two ends. Germline values: CDR1 SGHDT, CDR2 YYEEEE. CDR3 sequence reads: CASTRGSGYTEAFF. The DNA for the CDR3 is TGTGCCAGCACCCGGGGGTCGGGTTACACTGAAGCTTTCTTT.

A word on this clone: This specimen includes other DNA sequences encoding the same CDR3. J is TRBJ2-1 and V is TRBV6-2 or TRBV6-3; possible D gene TRBD2, 6 bases. The CDR3 runs to 15 residues. The V gene lost 5 bases and the J gene lost 12 bases, with 23 bases spanning the gap. Per germline, CDR1 MNHEY and CDR2 SVGEGT. The CDR3 is CASSPQSRDLVGQFF. The CDR3 DNA sequence: TGTGCCAGCAGTCCCCAGTCCCGGGACTTAGTTGGGCAGTTCTTC.

This clone was counted only a few times. The J gene is TRBJ1-1, the V gene TRBV9; 9 nucleotides line up with TRBD1. CDR3 length: 15 amino acids. Unmatched junction bases numbered 5, after V lost 4 bases and J lost 1 base. CDR1 and CDR2 (germline): SGDLS, YYNGEE. The chain's CDR3 is CASSIQGARNTEAFF. In DNA, the CDR3 is TGTGCCAGCAGCATACAGGGGGCGCGGAACACTGAAGCTTTCTTT.